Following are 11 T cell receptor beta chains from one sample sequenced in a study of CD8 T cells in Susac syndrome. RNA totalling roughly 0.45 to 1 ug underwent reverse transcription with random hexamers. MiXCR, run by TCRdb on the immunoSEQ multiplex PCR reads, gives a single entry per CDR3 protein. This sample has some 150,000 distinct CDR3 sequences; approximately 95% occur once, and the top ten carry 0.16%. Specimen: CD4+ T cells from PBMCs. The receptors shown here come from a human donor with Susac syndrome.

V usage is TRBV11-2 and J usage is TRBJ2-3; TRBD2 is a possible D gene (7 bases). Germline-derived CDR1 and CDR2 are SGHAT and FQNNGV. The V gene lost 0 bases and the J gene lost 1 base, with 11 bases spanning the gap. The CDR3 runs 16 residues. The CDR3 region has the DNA TGTGCCAGCAGCTTAGATGTGCGGGGGCGCACAGATACGCAGTATTTT. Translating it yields CASSLDVRGRTDTQYF.

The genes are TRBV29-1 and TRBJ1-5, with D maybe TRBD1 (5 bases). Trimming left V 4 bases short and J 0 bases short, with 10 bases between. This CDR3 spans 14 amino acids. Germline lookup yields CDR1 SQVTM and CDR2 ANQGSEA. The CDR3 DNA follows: TGCAGCGTTGTGTCGGGGCATAGCAATCAGCCCCAGCATTTT. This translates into CSVVSGHSNQPQHF.

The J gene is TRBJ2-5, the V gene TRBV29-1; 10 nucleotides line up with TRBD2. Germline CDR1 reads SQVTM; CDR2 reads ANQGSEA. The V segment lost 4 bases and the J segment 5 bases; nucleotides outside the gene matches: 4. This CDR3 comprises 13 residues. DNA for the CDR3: TGCAGCGTTGGGGCTAGCGGGGGCGAGACCCAGTACTTC. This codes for CSVGASGGETQYF.

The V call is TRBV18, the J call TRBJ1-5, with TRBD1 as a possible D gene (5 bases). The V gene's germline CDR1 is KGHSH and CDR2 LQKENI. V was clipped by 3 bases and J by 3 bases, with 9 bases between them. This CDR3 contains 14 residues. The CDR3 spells CASSPGQTNQPQHF. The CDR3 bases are TGTGCCAGCTCACCGGGGCAGACCAATCAGCCCCAGCATTTT. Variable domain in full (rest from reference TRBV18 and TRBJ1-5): NAGVMQNPRHLVRRRGQEARLRCSPMKGHSHVYWYRQLPEEGLKFMVYLQKENIIDESGMPKERFSAEFPKEGPSILRIQQVVRGDSAAYFCASSPGQTNQPQHFGDGTRLSIL.

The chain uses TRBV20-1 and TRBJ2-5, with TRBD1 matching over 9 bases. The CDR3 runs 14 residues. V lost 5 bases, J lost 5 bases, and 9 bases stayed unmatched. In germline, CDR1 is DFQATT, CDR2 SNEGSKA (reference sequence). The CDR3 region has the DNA TGCAGTGCTTCCCTCGATGGGACAGGGGAGACCCAGTACTTC. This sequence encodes CSASLDGTGETQYF.

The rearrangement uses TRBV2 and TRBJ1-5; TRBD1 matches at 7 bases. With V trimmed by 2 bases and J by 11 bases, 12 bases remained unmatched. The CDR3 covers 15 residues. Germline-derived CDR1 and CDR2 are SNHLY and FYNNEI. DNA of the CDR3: TGTGCCAGCAGTGAATTCCTGGGACAGCCTGGCGCCCAGCATTTT. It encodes CASSEFLGQPGAQHF.

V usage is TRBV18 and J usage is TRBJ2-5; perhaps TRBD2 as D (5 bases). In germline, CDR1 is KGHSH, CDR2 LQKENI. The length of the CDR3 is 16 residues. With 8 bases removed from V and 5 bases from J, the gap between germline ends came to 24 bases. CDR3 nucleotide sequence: TGTGCCAGCACCTATAAGAGGGCCCTAGAGCGGGAGACCCAGTACTTC. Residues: CASTYKRALERETQYF.

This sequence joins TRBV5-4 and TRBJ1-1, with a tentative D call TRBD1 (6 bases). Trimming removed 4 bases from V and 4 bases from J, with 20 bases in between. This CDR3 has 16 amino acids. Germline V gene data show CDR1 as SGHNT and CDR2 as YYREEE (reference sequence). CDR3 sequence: CASSRALNRDSTEAFF. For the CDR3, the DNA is TGTGCCAGCAGCCGTGCCCTCAACAGGGATAGCACTGAAGCTTTCTTT.

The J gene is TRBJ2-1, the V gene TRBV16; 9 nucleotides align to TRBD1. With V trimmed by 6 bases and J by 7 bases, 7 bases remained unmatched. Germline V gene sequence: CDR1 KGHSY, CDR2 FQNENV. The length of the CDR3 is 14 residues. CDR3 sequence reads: CASSQRGQGNEQFF. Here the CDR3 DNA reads TGTGCCAGCAGTCAGAGGGGACAGGGAAATGAGCAGTTCTTC.

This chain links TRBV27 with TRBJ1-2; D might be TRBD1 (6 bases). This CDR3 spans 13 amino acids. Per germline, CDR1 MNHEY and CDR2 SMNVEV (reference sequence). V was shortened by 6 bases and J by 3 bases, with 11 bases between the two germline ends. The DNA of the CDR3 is TGTGCCAGCAGGGGGCACAGGGACTATGGCTACACCTTC. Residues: CASRGHRDYGYTF.

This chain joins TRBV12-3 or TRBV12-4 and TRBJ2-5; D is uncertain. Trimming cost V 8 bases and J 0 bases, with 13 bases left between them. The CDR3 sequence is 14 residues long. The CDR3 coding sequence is TGTGCCAGCTCATCAATAGTGAACCAAGAGACCCAGTACTTC. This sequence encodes CASSSIVNQETQYF.